This note documents a single T cell receptor (beta chain) sequence. This clonotype was counted at least ten times. Its antigen target is currently unknown. No much larger clonotype is one base removed from it; base qualities were not supplied. These data originate in a study of T-cell memory formation after mild COVID-19 listed by TCRdb under 2021. Turning to the overall study: TCR sequence clusters from the two donors were largely donor specific. In a couple of donors, T-cell clones that expanded and contracted after mild COVID-19 were tracked by sequencing TCRalpha and TCRbeta repertoires over time. Two young, previously healthy adult volunteers made up the cohort, one male and one female.

Sequencer: Illumina NovaSeq 6000. TCRalpha and TCRbeta cDNA libraries were built by 5'RACE with constant-segment primers, adding sample barcodes and unique molecular identifiers. Trizol reagent was used to extract RNA from every sample. Amplification of the libraries took two PCR steps, and the second step added a second sample barcode plus Illumina TruSeq adapters. Libraries were sequenced on an Illumina NovaSeq with 2 x 150 bp paired-end reads. Turning to the authors' computational methods: With migec v1.2.7, reads were demultiplexed and then collapsed into UMI-guided consensus sequences. Using mixcr v2.1.11, UMI consensuses were aligned to TRA and TRB V and J templates and then assembled into clonotypes. A clonotype was counted as expanded or contracted only if both edgeR and NoisET called the change significant, with noise models trained on biological replicates. For edgeR calls, a false discovery rate-adjusted p below 0.01 and a log2 fold-change threshold of 1 were applied. As an exploratory analysis of dynamics, max-normalized trajectories of the 1000 most abundant clonotypes were examined by PCA with hierarchical clustering. Each responding clone was given a CD4 or CD8 phenotype based on the CD4+ and CD8+ repertoires, which had been sequenced separately. TCRdb applied fastp at Q25 and MiXCR to the public reads, then kept only in-frame beta chains. CDR3 protein duplicates are merged, each entry listing the most common genes and DNA. None of the V and J calls come from the authors' own analysis; TCRdb made them. The table for this sample lists approximately 250,000 distinct CDR3 sequences; around 15% of them were counted only once. The ten top clones hold over 20% of the sample.

Ficoll-Paque density gradient centrifugation was used to isolate PBMCs. On the study overall, not on this receptor specifically: Contracting CD4+ clones appeared mostly in the CM and EM memory subsets, whereas CD8+ clones were enriched in EMRA. Whether the second-wave clones peaking on day 37 were SARS-CoV-2 specific was not confirmed. The study included only a couple of mild cases, and larger cohorts that include severe cases with pre-infection samples were judged to be necessary. Some responding clones were found in pre-infection memory, which suggests that pre-existing cross-reactive memory T cells took part in the SARS-CoV-2 response. Balanced CD4/CD8 phenotypes were observed for clones contracting from day 15 to 85, whereas a bias towards CD4+ was observed for a second wave of clones expanding from day 15 to 37.

The CDR3 contains 12 residues, cysteine and phenylalanine counted. The only DNA kept is the CDR3, 36 bases in frame from the first base. CDR1 and CDR2, looked up from the germline V gene, are SGDLS and YYNGEE. At the junction V is shortened by 0 bases and J by 5 bases, with 2 bases in between. The source of this sequence is a man aged 18 to 30 who had mild COVID-19 (a few samples of this study predate the infection). The sample titles of this study are shuffled in the database, so cell type and time point are left out; the donor was told from shared clones. The sequence links TRBV9 to TRBJ2-2; too little of a D gene remains to name it. Sequenced sample: PBMCs or a T cell subset sorted from them (not recorded which). The DNA sequence reads TGTGCCAGCAGCGTAGGGACCGGGGAGCTGTTTTTT. Translated, it gives CASSVGTGELFF.